The 10 T cell receptor beta chains presented below share a single source sample, sequenced in a study of shared clonotypes between healthy human individuals. Using immunoSEQ multiplex PCR, the repertoire was profiled, and TCRdb retains in-frame clones only, with some absent. The sample consists of 330,000 or so clones, roughly 70% of them appearing once. Sequenced: memory CD4+ T cells sorted from blood. Subset: CD45RA-negative fraction. The receptors originated from a man aged 25-45 years in good health.

The chain has TRBV4-1 and TRBJ2-7, with 8 bases lining up with TRBD2. Germline trimming cut 0 bases from V and 2 bases from J; bases unmatched to any gene: 9. Germline V lookup: CDR1 MGHRA, CDR2 YSYEKL. The CDR3 has 17 amino acids. CDR3 protein: CASSQELAGGRPYEQYF. The CDR3 DNA sequence: TGCGCCAGCAGCCAAGAGCTTGCGGGAGGAAGACCCTACGAGCAGTACTTC.

As DNA, the CDR3 is TGTGCCAGCAGCTTAGGTCTAGGCGGAGATACGCAGTATTTT. Translation gives CASSLGLGGDTQYF. The chain links TRBV11-1 to TRBJ2-3; D unresolved. The CDR3 contains 14 residues. V lost 1 base, J lost 5 bases, and 10 bases lay in between. Germline CDR1 and CDR2: SGHAT and FQDESV (reference sequence).

The rearrangement links TRBV7-2 to TRBJ2-7; D not resolved. The CDR3 sequence is 16 residues long. Trimming stripped 1 base from V and 6 bases from J, with 19 bases between. Germline-derived CDR1 and CDR2 are SGHTA and FQGNSA. The CDR3: CASSLVGGPTPSEQYF. The DNA for the CDR3 is TGTGCCAGCAGCTTAGTTGGTGGACCGACCCCCTCCGAGCAGTACTTC.

CDR3 region: CASSDGYGYTF. The CDR3 DNA follows: TGCGCCAGCAGTGATGGCTATGGCTACACCTTC. The rearrangement links TRBV10-1 to TRBJ1-2, with D unclear. The ends were cut back, 3 bases at V and 4 bases at J, with 3 bases in the middle. There are 11 residues in the CDR3. CDR1 is WNHNN, CDR2 SYGVQD, per germline (reference sequence).

This clone was seen many times. The chain combines TRBV6-6 with TRBJ1-5; unclear D gene. In germline, CDR1 is MNHNY, CDR2 SVGAGI (reference sequence). V lost 6 bases, J lost 3 bases, and 15 bases lay in between. The CDR3 extends over 15 amino acids. The CDR3 bases are TGTGCCAGCAGCGACCCCACAGCACTCAATCAGCCCCAGCATTTT. Amino acids: CASSDPTALNQPQHF.

V gene TRBV28 combines with J gene TRBJ1-1; D ambiguous. Germline V gives CDR1 MDHEN, CDR2 SYDVKM. There are 13 residues in the CDR3. V lost 1 base and J lost 7, with 10 bases in between. As DNA, the CDR3 is TGTGCCAGCAGTTTATCGCAGGTGGATGAAGCTTTCTTT. Encoded protein: CASSLSQVDEAFF.

The V call is TRBV5-5, the J call TRBJ2-5, with D tentatively TRBD1 or TRBD2 (5 bases each). The CDR3 spans 16 residues. V lost 0 bases and J 0 bases, leaving 12 bases between the germline ends. CDR1 and CDR2 from the germline V gene are SGHKS and YYEKEE (reference sequence). The CDR3 nucleotides read TGTGCCAGCAGCTTGGTCGAGTTGGGGGACCAAGAGACCCAGTACTTC. Encoded protein: CASSLVELGDQETQYF.

The genes are TRBV5-1 and TRBJ2-7; 11 bases map to TRBD2. Germline V gene lookup returns CDR1 SGHRS and CDR2 YFSETQ. This CDR3 has 15 residues. Unmatched junction bases numbered 6, after V lost 0 bases and J lost 7 bases. The CDR3 sequence is CASSLAGTSGSEQYF. The CDR3 DNA reads TGCGCCAGCAGCTTGGCCGGGACTAGCGGCTCAGAGCAGTACTTC.

The chain carries TRBV27 and TRBJ1-2; 8 bases map to TRBD1. V lost 6 bases and J lost 4; bases outside the gene matches: 7. The V gene's germline CDR1 is MNHEY and CDR2 SMNVEV (reference sequence). The CDR3 loop spans 14 amino acids. CDR3 amino acids: CASSLQQGGYGYTF. CDR3 coding DNA: TGTGCCAGCAGCCTACAACAGGGGGGCTATGGCTACACCTTC.

The V call is TRBV29-1, the J call TRBJ2-6; no clear D. The CDR3 contains 13 residues. Per germline, CDR1 SQVTM and CDR2 ANQGSEA. The ends were cut back, 5 bases at V and 1 base at J, with 6 bases in the middle. The CDR3 DNA is TGCAGCGTTCAGGTTTCTGGGGCCAACGTCCTGACTTTC. The encoded protein is CSVQVSGANVLTF.